The clone carrying this T cell receptor (beta chain) has at least ten counts. Its antigen remains unknown. The sequence runs out 3 residues before the end of the CDR3; the remainder is reconstructed from the germline J gene. V was pared by 1 base and J by 4 bases, with 14 bases between. Germline V gives CDR1 MGHRA, CDR2 YSYEKL. The CDR3 is 15 residues long. TCRdb keeps only in-frame clones here, not all; method: immunoSEQ multiplex PCR. The sample is made up of some 42,000 clones, none counted only once. These data belong to a study of T cell clonality in common variable immunodeficiency. Findings and limits, study-wide: CVID subjects shared fewer TCRbeta clones than healthy controls did.

The clonotype was recovered from a person aged 18 to 69 in good health. The rearrangement joins TRBV4-1 to TRBJ2-7, with D possibly TRBD2 on 6 matching bases. The sample consisted of peripheral blood mononuclear cells. Partial CDR3 DNA: TGCGCCAGCAGCCAAGGACGGGGCGGGGTTTACGAG. Protein sequence: CASSQGRGGVYE. From start to end, the CDR3 is CASSQGRGGVYEQYF.